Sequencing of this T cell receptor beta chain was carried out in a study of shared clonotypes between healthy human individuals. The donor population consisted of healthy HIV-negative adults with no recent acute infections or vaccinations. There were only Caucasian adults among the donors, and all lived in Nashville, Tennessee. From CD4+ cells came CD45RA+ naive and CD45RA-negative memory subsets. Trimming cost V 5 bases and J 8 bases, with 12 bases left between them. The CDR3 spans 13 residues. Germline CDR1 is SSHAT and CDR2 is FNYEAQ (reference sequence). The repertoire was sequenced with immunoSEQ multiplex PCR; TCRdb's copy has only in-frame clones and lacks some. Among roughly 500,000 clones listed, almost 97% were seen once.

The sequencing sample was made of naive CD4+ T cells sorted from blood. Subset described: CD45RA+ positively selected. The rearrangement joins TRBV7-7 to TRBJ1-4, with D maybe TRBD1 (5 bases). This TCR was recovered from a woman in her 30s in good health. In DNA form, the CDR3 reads TGTGCCAGCAGCGTGGGTCCAGGGGAAAAACTGTTTTTT. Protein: CASSVGPGEKLFF.